This T cell receptor beta chain was sequenced for a study of CD8 T cells in ankylosing spondylitis (dated by TCRdb to the late 2010s). Looking at the study overall: The study set out to find disease-linked TCR variants by profiling T cell receptor beta repertoires in ankylosing spondylitis patients and healthy donors. In total, the full study cohort was made up of roughly 110 healthy donors and roughly 27 ankylosing spondylitis patients. Peripheral blood samples were taken, and synovial fluid was additionally collected from ankylosing spondylitis patients.

The research as a whole found: The disease-linked clones had a CD8+ phenotype and were found at relatively low frequencies in peripheral blood. Some of the motif variants had been reported before in the synovial fluid and blood of reactive arthritis patients, a finding that suggests common disease-initiation mechanisms. The disease-linked clones were reported to be significantly enriched in matched synovial fluid samples from ankylosing spondylitis patients. Blood from ankylosing spondylitis patients appeared to be characterized by a TCR beta motif made up of about 8 highly homologous amino acid variants.

The table lists this clonotype with a few counts. This clone's antigen is unknown. The record has no base qualities; no much larger clone is one base away. For sequencing, an Illumina HiSeq 2500 was employed. Quantitative 5'-RACE with molecular barcodes was the method used to prepare the TCR beta libraries. In the authors' own workflow: Disease-linked TCR variants were identified with a new computational method built on a probabilistic model of VDJ rearrangement. TCRdb reworked the public reads: Q25 trimming with fastp, MiXCR clone assembly, productive beta chains retained. CDR3 protein duplicates are merged, each entry listing the most common genes and DNA. V and J calls and clone size were set by TCRdb, not the authors. The sample data list 200,000 to 300,000 distinct CDR3 sequences, and 8% to 11% of these were observed just once. About 3% of the sample comes from the top ten. Cut back by 1 base and 5 bases, the V and J ends lie 11 bases apart. The germline V gene specifies SGHVS as CDR1 and FNYEAQ as CDR2. There are 15 amino acids in the CDR3, from cysteine to phenylalanine inclusive. The sequence is cut down to CDR3 DNA, 45 bases in frame from base 1.

Sequenced input: blood, either unsorted or a sorted T cell fraction (not recorded which). This sequence uses TRBV7-6 and TRBJ2-2; the D gene is unclear. The TCR comes from a male donor with ankylosing spondylitis or in good health (not recorded which). The CDR3 corresponds to CASSLVNRATGELFF. The nucleotides are TGTGCCAGCAGCTTAGTCAATCGGGCTACCGGGGAGCTGTTTTTT.